The TCR beta chain under discussion was sequenced for a study of shared clonotypes between healthy human individuals (dated by TCRdb to the early 2020s). Some background on the complete study: The cohort comprised a couple of women and a few men aged 18 to 49 years. For each donor, CD4 naive and CD4 memory were each given three plates, CD8 naive was given two plates, and CD8 memory was given one plate. To estimate repertoire size and how much clonotypes are shared between individuals, the study performed deep sequencing of blood TCR repertoires from roughly five healthy adults. Each donor's leukapheresis produced roughly between roughly 0.94 and 9.5 billion PBMCs. To increase sequencing depth and limit assay-specific biases, different laboratories used diverse techniques to prepare libraries and sequence TCR repertoires.

CDR1 is given as MDHEN and CDR2 as SYDVKM, both from the germline V gene. V drops 5 bases and J drops 1 base, leaving 21 bases in between. The CDR3 measures 19 amino acids from cysteine to phenylalanine. CDR3 DNA is the only sequence kept; it has 57 bases, read in frame from the first base. The donors were healthy, HIV-negative adults with no recently reported acute infections or vaccinations. Every donor was a Caucasian adult living in Nashville, Tennessee, USA. CD4+ T cells were enriched through magnetic negative selection, after which naive cells were positively selected on CD45RA and the remaining negative fraction served as the memory subset. After blood collection by leukapheresis, PBMCs were isolated using Ficoll-Histopaque density gradient centrifugation and then cryopreserved in the vapor phase of liquid nitrogen. Purity and quantity of every magnetically sorted T cell population were checked by analytical flow cytometry. Genomic DNA was isolated from every sorted fraction and measured by UV absorbance on a Nanodrop 2000c.

As concerns this clone: This receptor's antigen is unknown. The record has no base qualities; no much larger clone is one base away.

What the study reported, not specific to this receptor: Because the study included a small number of donors, the genetic and exposure-history diversity represented was limited. Sharing across a few donors was observed for approximately 5% of naive CD4, 3% to 3.5% of naive CD8, 2% to 2.5% of memory CD4, and roughly 0.4% of memory CD8 clonotypes. Sampling was limited to blood, and TCR repertoires in tissue likely differ from TCR repertoires in blood. Larger estimated clonotype richness was generally found for naive subsets than for memory subsets. Incomplete sequencing was indicated by rarefaction of sorted-subset datasets, despite the large sequencing depth. Pairwise subsampling led to the expectation that sequencing depth would affect the degree of clonotype sharing among donors. Clonotypes shared by all four sorted-subset donors showed higher generation probabilities than non-shared clonotypes.

Using the deep immunoSEQ assay, TCR CDR3 regions were amplified from genomic DNA by multiplex PCR. Genomic DNA extracted from each cell subset was distributed evenly over all wells of several immunoSEQ 96-well plates, and each plate served as one replicate. Each replicate PCR for sorted subsets received 200 ng genomic DNA, equal to about 30,000 T cell genomes. The purified libraries were quantified using a Qubit 3.0 fluorometer, sized with a Bioanalyzer 2100, and then quantified again using the KAPA Library Quantification kit. Each immunoSEQ 96-well plate was sequenced on its own single-read 150-cycle Illumina NextSeq 550 flow cell. The original methods were these. Because the immunoSEQ output held only junctional sequences and lacked quality scores, the filtering could not match the filtering applied to full-length reads. Sequences were annotated with PyIR, a Python wrapper for IgBLAST v1.9, using IMGT germline references to assign V/J genes and CDR3. Reads were filtered out if the reads had weak V/J assignments (E-value above 1e-6), no CDR3, stop codons, out-of-frame junctions, or ambiguous translated residues. V3J clonotypes were defined as sequences sharing the same inferred V gene, J gene, and CDR3 amino acid sequence. To compute the percentage overlap between repertoires, the number of shared unique clonotypes was divided by the size of the smaller repertoire. Repertoire richness was assessed with RTK rarefaction, the Chao1 estimator, and Recon v2.1 estimates of unobserved clonotypes. Generation probabilities were computed with OLGA for all TCRbeta clonotypes obtained by the gDNA method from several donors. TCRdb provides this immuneACCESS table in a form limited to in-frame rearrangements. Some clones are lacking; in checked studies, under half of them reflect an unresolved V gene, and why the rest are absent is not known. The V and J calls and the clone size are those of that table, but D and trimming were determined from the DNA. In all, the sample holds about 2.4 million clones, and over 85% of those were seen once. The top ten clonotypes cover 0.36% of the sample.

Sequenced sample: naive CD4+ T cells from PBMCs. The sample's cell subset or site label is to be understood as: CD45RA+ positively selected. The sequence was obtained from a young man in good health. Some clones in this sample may be carry-over from other donors' samples. This chain joins TRBV28 to TRBJ2-6, with the D gene uncertain. The nucleotide sequence reads TGTGCCAGCAGTCTTGGTGGAGCCGGGCCTCTGTCTGGGGCCAACGTCCTGACTTTC. Translated, it reads CASSLGGAGPLSGANVLTF.